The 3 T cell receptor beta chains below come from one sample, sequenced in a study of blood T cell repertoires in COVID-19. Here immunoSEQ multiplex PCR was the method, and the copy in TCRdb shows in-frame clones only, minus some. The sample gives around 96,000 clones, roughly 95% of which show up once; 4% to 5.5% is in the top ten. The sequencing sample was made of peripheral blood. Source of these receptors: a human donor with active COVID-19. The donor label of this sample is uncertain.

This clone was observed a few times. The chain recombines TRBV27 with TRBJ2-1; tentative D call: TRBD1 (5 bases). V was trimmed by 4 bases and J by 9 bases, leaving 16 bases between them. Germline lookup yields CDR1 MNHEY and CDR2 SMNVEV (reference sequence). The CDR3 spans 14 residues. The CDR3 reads CASSWAGFSVEQFF. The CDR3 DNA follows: TGTGCCAGCAGTTGGGCAGGGTTTAGTGTTGAGCAGTTCTTC.

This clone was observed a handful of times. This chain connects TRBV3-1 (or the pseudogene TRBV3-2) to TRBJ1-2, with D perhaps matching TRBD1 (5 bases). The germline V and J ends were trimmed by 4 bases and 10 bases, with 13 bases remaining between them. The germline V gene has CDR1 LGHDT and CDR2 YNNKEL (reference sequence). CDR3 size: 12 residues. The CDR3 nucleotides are TGTGCCAGCAGCCCTGACGGGGGGACCTACACCTTC. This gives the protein CASSPDGGTYTF.

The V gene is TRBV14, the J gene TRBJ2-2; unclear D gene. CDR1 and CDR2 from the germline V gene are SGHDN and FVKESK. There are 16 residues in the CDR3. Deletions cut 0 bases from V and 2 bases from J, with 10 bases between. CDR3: CASSQDIPLNTGELFF. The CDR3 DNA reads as TGTGCCAGCAGCCAAGATATCCCCCTCAACACCGGGGAGCTGTTTTTT.